Listed below are T cell receptor beta chains from one sample, sequenced in a study of blood T cell repertoires in COVID-19. This table comes from immunoSEQ multiplex PCR, and its TCRdb copy is limited to in-frame clones, with some not included. The sample shows roughly 350,000 clones, around nine tenths of them seen only once. Sequenced: peripheral blood. The receptors come from a woman aged 65 to 85 with COVID-19, enrolled during active disease. Each CDR3 is given with its conserved first and last residue. D genes are given only for firm matches. The size of a clone is reported for some rows only, either as once, few or many, or as a class for expanded clones.

clone size: NA; V gene: TRBV6-6; D gene: NA; J gene: TRBJ1-6; CDR3 protein: CASSPTPGGNSPLHF; CDR3 DNA: TGTGCCAGCAGTCCCACCCCTGGGGGGAATTCACCCCTCCACTTT
clone size: NA; V gene: TRBV10-1; D gene: NA; J gene: TRBJ2-3; CDR3 protein: CASSELEGSGDTQYF; CDR3 DNA: TGCGCCAGCAGTGAGTTGGAGGGGTCGGGAGATACGCAGTATTTT
clone size: NA; V gene: TRBV6-2/TRBV6-3; D gene: TRBD1; J gene: TRBJ1-6; CDR3 protein: CASSYSTGGRHSPLHF; CDR3 DNA: TGTGCCAGCAGTTATTCGACAGGGGGTCGACATTCACCCCTCCACTTT
clone size: NA; V gene: TRBV5-4; D gene: NA; J gene: TRBJ1-1; CDR3 protein: CASSATQGEAFF; CDR3 DNA: TGTGCCAGCAGCGCTACACAGGGTGAAGCTTTCTTT
clone size: NA; V gene: TRBV3-1/TRBV3-2; D gene: NA; J gene: TRBJ1-2; CDR3 protein: CASSSNTGYTF; CDR3 DNA: TGTGCCAGCAGCTCTAACACAGGGTACACCTTC
clone size: once; V gene: TRBV25-1; D gene: NA; J gene: TRBJ2-3; CDR3 protein: CASSDGRTDTQYF; CDR3 DNA: TGTGCCAGCAGTGATGGGCGCACAGATACGCAGTATTTT
clone size: NA; V gene: TRBV5-6; D gene: NA; J gene: TRBJ2-7; CDR3 protein: CASSSFARGGEQYF; CDR3 DNA: TGTGCCAGCAGCTCCTTCGCTAGGGGTGGCGAGCAGTACTTC
clone size: NA; V gene: TRBV6-5; D gene: TRBD1; J gene: TRBJ1-2; CDR3 protein: CASRLTGLEGYTF; CDR3 DNA: TGTGCCAGCAGATTGACAGGGTTGGAAGGCTACACCTTC
clone size: NA; V gene: TRBV5-1; D gene: NA; J gene: TRBJ1-5; CDR3 protein: CASSFGGVNQPQHF; CDR3 DNA: TGCGCCAGCAGCTTTGGAGGGGTCAATCAGCCCCAGCATTTT
clone size: NA; V gene: TRBV7-2; D gene: TRBD1; J gene: TRBJ1-2; CDR3 protein: CASSLRGQGARGYTF; CDR3 DNA: TGTGCCAGCAGCTTGAGGGGACAGGGGGCTCGGGGCTACACCTTC
clone size: NA; V gene: TRBV5-1; D gene: NA; J gene: TRBJ1-1; CDR3 protein: CASSPTGGDRGAF; CDR3 DNA: TGCGCCAGCAGCCCTACCGGGGGGGATCGGGGCGCTTTT
clone size: NA; V gene: TRBV4-3; D gene: TRBD2; J gene: TRBJ2-3; CDR3 protein: CASSQDAKLAGALLTDTQYF; CDR3 DNA: TGCGCCAGCAGCCAAGATGCAAAGCTAGCGGGGGCCCTTTTGACAGATACGCAGTATTTT
clone size: few; V gene: TRBV4-1; D gene: NA; J gene: TRBJ1-4; CDR3 protein: CASSQLTGPEKLFF; CDR3 DNA: TGCGCCAGCAGCCAATTAACAGGGCCTGAAAAACTGTTTTTT
clone size: once; V gene: TRBV7-9; D gene: NA; J gene: TRBJ1-4; CDR3 protein: CASSPSGGAGEKLFF; CDR3 DNA: TGTGCCAGCAGCCCTTCGGGGGGAGCGGGGGAAAAACTGTTTTTT
clone size: NA; V gene: TRBV5-4; D gene: TRBD1; J gene: TRBJ2-7; CDR3 protein: CASSPGRDRVYEQYF; CDR3 DNA: TGTGCCAGCAGCCCGGGCCGGGACAGAGTCTACGAGCAGTACTTC
clone size: once; V gene: TRBV27; D gene: NA; J gene: TRBJ1-3; CDR3 protein: CASSFDLVAGNTIYF; CDR3 DNA: TGTGCCAGCAGTTTTGACTTGGTTGCTGGAAACACCATATATTTT
clone size: NA; V gene: TRBV6-5; D gene: NA; J gene: TRBJ1-2; CDR3 protein: CASSYQAPDYGYTF; CDR3 DNA: TGTGCCAGCAGTTATCAAGCCCCCGACTATGGCTACACCTTC
clone size: NA; V gene: TRBV9; D gene: TRBD1; J gene: TRBJ2-1; CDR3 protein: CASSPTGGNNEQFF; CDR3 DNA: TGTGCCAGCAGCCCAACAGGGGGCAACAATGAGCAGTTCTTC
clone size: NA; V gene: TRBV4-3; D gene: NA; J gene: TRBJ1-3; CDR3 protein: CASSQEAQGSAGNTIYF; CDR3 DNA: TGCGCCAGCAGCCAAGAAGCTCAGGGCTCGGCTGGAAACACCATATATTTT
clone size: NA; V gene: TRBV14; D gene: TRBD1; J gene: TRBJ1-2; CDR3 protein: CASSREHWRQGVGGYTF; CDR3 DNA: TGTGCCAGCAGTCGTGAACACTGGCGACAGGGAGTTGGTGGCTACACCTTC
clone size: once; V gene: TRBV11-2; D gene: TRBD1; J gene: TRBJ2-2; CDR3 protein: CASSLPGQGRELFF; CDR3 DNA: TGTGCCAGCAGCTTACCCGGACAGGGAAGGGAGCTGTTTTTT
clone size: NA; V gene: TRBV7-2; D gene: TRBD2; J gene: TRBJ2-5; CDR3 protein: CASSLAIQRGIQETQYF; CDR3 DNA: TGTGCCAGCAGCTTAGCAATACAGCGGGGGATACAAGAGACCCAGTACTTC